The rows below give T cell receptor beta chains drawn from one sample of a study of a mutant IDH1 vaccine in newly diagnosed glioma. Profiling relied on immunoSEQ multiplex PCR, and the TCRdb table lists in-frame clones only, not all of them. The sample lists roughly 51,000 clones, around 81% occurring once. No antigen is known for these receptors. The source material was PBMCs, sampled from a glioma patient whose treatment included an IDH1 peptide vaccine. These receptors came from a man younger than 40 with glioma. CDR3s include the opening cysteine and the closing phenylalanine or tryptophan. D genes are given only for firm matches. Only part of the rows carry a size: once, few, many, or a class if the clone is expanded.

length	V	D	size	J	DNA	CDR3
16	TRBV30	-	-	TRBJ2-7	TGTGCCTGGCTCCCTTTATTCCGGGGAGGTAATTACGAGCAGTACTTC	CAWLPLFRGGNYEQYF
17	TRBV5-1	TRBD1	-	TRBJ2-5	TGCGCCAGCAGCTCTACACGGACAGGGACCAACCGAGAGACCCAGTACTTC	CASSSTRTGTNRETQYF
13	TRBV5-1	-	few	TRBJ1-1	TGCGCCAGCAGCTTGCAAGGGAAGGCTGAAGCTTTCTTT	CASSLQGKAEAFF
17	TRBV27	-	-	TRBJ1-4	TGTGCCAGCAGTTTATCCCGCCGGGGGCAGGCTAATGAAAAACTGTTTTTT	CASSLSRRGQANEKLFF
15	TRBV5-1	TRBD1	few	TRBJ1-1	TGCGCCAGCAGCAATAAGGGGGCGAGAAACACTGAAGCTTTCTTT	CASSNKGARNTEAFF
16	TRBV25-1	-	-	TRBJ2-2	TGTGCCAGCAGTGAATCTTGGCGCAAGAACACCGGGGAGCTGTTTTTT	CASSESWRKNTGELFF
17	TRBV7-9	TRBD2	once	TRBJ2-3	TGTGCCAGCAGCGCCCTACCGGGACTAGCGGGGGGTGATACGCAGTATTTT	CASSALPGLAGGDTQYF
16	TRBV5-1	TRBD1	-	TRBJ1-2	TGCGCCAGCAGCCCCAAGACACAGGGGGAAAACTATGGCTACACCTTC	CASSPKTQGENYGYTF
11	TRBV9	-	-	TRBJ1-2	TGTGCCAGCAGCGTTGACAGGAGCTACACCTTC	CASSVDRSYTF
14	TRBV27	-	once	TRBJ1-4	TGTGCCAGCAGTCCCGACAGGTACTATGAAAAACTGTTTTTT	CASSPDRYYEKLFF
14	TRBV6-6	TRBD1	once	TRBJ1-4	TGTGCCAGCAGATATGGACAGGGCTCTGAAAAACTGTTTTTT	CASRYGQGSEKLFF
16	TRBV5-5	TRBD1	-	TRBJ2-5	TGTGCCAGCAGCTTGGGACAGGGGGCGACCCTGGAGACCCAGTACTTC	CASSLGQGATLETQYF
14	TRBV5-1	-	-	TRBJ1-1	TGCGCCAGCAGCTTGAACGGTCTGAACACTGAAGCTTTCTTT	CASSLNGLNTEAFF
19	TRBV12-2	-	once	TRBJ1-3	TGTGCAAGTCGCTTACCCCGGGACAGGGGACCCGTGGGTGGAAACACCATATATTTT	CASRLPRDRGPVGGNTIYF
14	TRBV5-6	-	-	TRBJ1-1	TGTGCCAGCAGCTCGAGGGTGGGGATGACTGAAGCTTTCTTT	CASSSRVGMTEAFF
14	TRBV28	TRBD2	-	TRBJ2-7	TGTGCCAGCAGTTCTAGCGGAAGCTCCTACGAGCAGTACTTC	CASSSSGSSYEQYF
13	TRBV27	-	-	TRBJ1-2	TGTGCCAGCAGTTTTGGGGGGCGGGGTGGCTACACCTTC	CASSFGGRGGYTF
14	TRBV18	-	-	TRBJ2-3	TGTGCCAGCTCACCGGATTCGGACACAGATACGCAGTATTTT	CASSPDSDTDTQYF
15	TRBV4-1	-	few	TRBJ1-4	TGCGCCAGCAGCCTTGGACACGAAGGGAGTGAAAAACTGTTTTTT	CASSLGHEGSEKLFF
16	TRBV6-5	-	few	TRBJ1-1	TGTGCCAGCAGTTACTCGCGGAGGAAGGGTAACACTGAAGCTTTCTTT	CASSYSRRKGNTEAFF
14	TRBV29-1	-	-	TRBJ2-2	TGCAGCGTGCGGCGGGGGACAGTGACCGGGGAGCTGTTTTTT	CSVRRGTVTGELFF
15	TRBV2	-	-	TRBJ1-5	TGTGCCAGCAGGGCCTCTCGGGGGGCCATACAGCCCCAGCATTTT	CASRASRGAIQPQHF
13	TRBV6-5	-	-	TRBJ2-2	TGTGCCAGCGGGGCGGGGATCACCGGGGAGCTGTTTTTT	CASGAGITGELFF
19	TRBV4-1	TRBD2	-	TRBJ2-1	TGCGCCAGCAGCCAAGTTTCTCCAGCGGGGGGTGGCTCCTACAATGAGCAGTTCTTC	CASSQVSPAGGGSYNEQFF
15	TRBV5-5	-	-	TRBJ2-6	TGTGCCAGCAGCTTGGTGTCGAGCAGGGTCAACGTCCTGACTTTC	CASSLVSSRVNVLTF
13	TRBV29-1	-	-	TRBJ1-2	TGCAGCGTTACCGGACAGTTCAACTATGGCTACACCTTC	CSVTGQFNYGYTF
14	TRBV5-1	-	-	TRBJ1-1	TGCGCCAGCAGCTTGGAGGGGCGTGCAACTGAAGCTTTCTTT	CASSLEGRATEAFF
17	TRBV7-8	-	-	TRBJ2-4	TGTGCCAGCAGCTTAGCGCGACAGAGTTTAGCCAAAAACATTCAGTACTTC	CASSLARQSLAKNIQYF
14	TRBV29-1	-	-	TRBJ1-3	TGCAGCGTTGCGGGGGGATACGCTGGAAACACCATATATTTT	CSVAGGYAGNTIYF
15	TRBV18	-	once	TRBJ2-7	TGTGCCAGCTCACCACGGCAGTCGAGTCCCTACGAGCAGTACTTC	CASSPRQSSPYEQYF
15	TRBV19	TRBD1	-	TRBJ1-5	TGTGCCAGTAGGAAGGACAGGGCGAGCAATCAGCCCCAGCATTTT	CASRKDRASNQPQHF
13	TRBV19	TRBD1	-	TRBJ1-4	TGTGCCAGTACCCACAGGGGGCTTGAAAAACTGTTTTTT	CASTHRGLEKLFF
15	TRBV6-5	-	-	TRBJ1-6	TGTGCCAGCAGTTATGGGAGCGCCTATAATTCACCCCTCCACTTT	CASSYGSAYNSPLHF
15	TRBV5-1	-	-	TRBJ2-1	TGCGCCAGCAGCTTGGACGGGAGCTCCTACGATGAGCAGTTCTTC	CASSLDGSSYDEQFF
14	TRBV10-2	-	few	TRBJ1-1	TGCGCCAGCCAGCGACACGGGATGAACACTGAAGCTTTCTTT	CASQRHGMNTEAFF
14	TRBV6-6	-	-	TRBJ2-7	TGTGCCAGCAGACCTCGGGACGGGTTCTACGAGCAGTACTTC	CASRPRDGFYEQYF
12	TRBV6-4	-	-	TRBJ1-1	TGTGCCAGCAGTGACTCGACGGGGGCAGCTTTCTTT	CASSDSTGAAFF
14	TRBV19	-	few	TRBJ1-2	TGTGCCAGTAGTACGCTGACGGAGAGTTATGGCTACACCTTC	CASSTLTESYGYTF
15	TRBV5-4	-	few	TRBJ1-4	TGTGCCAGCAGCTGGCAACAGGGTGAAAATGAAAAACTGTTTTTT	CASSWQQGENEKLFF
17	TRBV28	-	-	TRBJ1-3	TGTGCCAGCAGCCCCGCAGGTGTGGATATCTCTGGAAACACCATATATTTT	CASSPAGVDISGNTIYF
16	TRBV2	TRBD1	-	TRBJ1-6	TGTGCCACCCGCCGGGACAGGGGGTTTGAGAATTCACCCCTCCACTTT	CATRRDRGFENSPLHF
15	TRBV7-9	TRBD1	-	TRBJ1-6	TGTGCCAGCAGCCCCCGGGACAGATTAATTTCACCCCTCCACTTT	CASSPRDRLISPLHF
20	TRBV4-1	TRBD2	-	TRBJ2-5	TGCGCCAGCAGCCAAGATCCTTGGACTAGCGGGGGGCCCCAACGGGAGACCCAGTACTTC	CASSQDPWTSGGPQRETQYF
16	TRBV5-4	-	-	TRBJ1-2	TGTGCCAGCACCTACGACCCGTCGAGCAGATTGGGTGGCTACACCTTC	CASTYDPSSRLGGYTF
15	TRBV5-7	-	-	TRBJ2-7	TGTGCCAGCAGCCCCCTTTGGGGGCCGTTGAACGAGCAGTACTTC	CASSPLWGPLNEQYF
16	TRBV27	-	few	TRBJ2-3	TGTGCCAGCAGATTGGGGGCGGTGGTCAGCACAGATACGCAGTATTTT	CASRLGAVVSTDTQYF